Each of the 16 T cell receptor beta chains below was sequenced from the same sample in a study of control samples from healthy donors and cancer patients. Clones were sequenced by immunoSEQ multiplex PCR, and TCRdb holds only the in-frame ones, with some missing. The data show about 120,000 clones, with more than 85% seen just once and about 2.5% held by the top ten. The specimen sequenced was blood. These receptors all stem from a man aged 25 to 40 in good health.

The genes are TRBV9 and TRBJ1-5; D is unclear. Germline V lookup: CDR1 SGDLS, CDR2 YYNGEE. V lost 0 bases to trimming and J lost 2 bases, with 9 bases between them. This CDR3 is built from 15 residues. The CDR3 DNA follows: TGTGCCAGCAGCGTAGAAGGCACAGGCAATCAGCCCCAGCATTTT. It yields the protein CASSVEGTGNQPQHF.

The V call is TRBV4-1, the J call TRBJ2-1; tentative D call: TRBD1 (6 bases). Germline CDR1 and CDR2: MGHRA and YSYEKL. The V and J ends lost 3 bases and 7 bases respectively, with 7 bases between them. This CDR3 comprises 12 residues. CDR3 in DNA: TGCGCCAGCAGCCACCAGGGGAATGAGCAGTTCTTC. This gives the protein CASSHQGNEQFF.

The V and J genes are TRBV7-9 and TRBJ2-5; D is possibly TRBD1 (5 bases). Per germline, CDR1 SEHNR and CDR2 FQNEAQ (reference sequence). V was pared by 5 bases and J by 2 bases, with 18 bases between. The CDR3 spans 16 residues. For the CDR3, the DNA is TGTGCCAGCAGCCCCACAACACTGGGGCGACAAGAGACCCAGTACTTC. Its protein is CASSPTTLGRQETQYF.

The chain has TRBV2 and TRBJ2-1; D perhaps matches TRBD2 (5 bases). Trimming removed 6 bases at V and 8 bases at J, with 8 bases between. CDR3 length: 11 amino acids. In germline, CDR1 is SNHLY, CDR2 FYNNEI. Here the CDR3 DNA reads TGTGCCAGCAGATCAGCGGATGAGCAGTTCTTC. Residues: CASRSADEQFF. Variable domain in full (rest from reference TRBV2 and TRBJ2-1): EPEVTQTPSHQVTQMGQEVILRCVPISNHLYFYWYRQILGQKVEFLVSFYNNEISEKSEIFDDQFSVERPDGSNFTLKIRSTKLEDSAMYFCASRSADEQFFGPGTRLTVL.

This clone came up once. V is TRBV5-1 and J is TRBJ1-2; 8 nucleotides align to TRBD1. There are 14 residues in the CDR3. The germline V gene encodes CDR1 SGHRS and CDR2 YFSETQ. The junction had 6 bases not matched to a gene; V was cut back by 2 bases and J by 6 bases. DNA for the CDR3: TGCGCCAGCAGCTTTTCAGGGGGCGAGGATGGCTACACCTTC. It yields the protein CASSFSGGEDGYTF.

The rearrangement links TRBV9 to TRBJ1-6; D remains unclear. Trimming took 0 bases from V and 10 from J, leaving 11 bases between them. Germline V gives CDR1 SGDLS, CDR2 YYNGEE. This CDR3 contains 14 residues. Written as DNA, the CDR3 is TGTGCCAGCAGCGTAGGAACGACGGGCTCACCCCTCCACTTT. Amino acids: CASSVGTTGSPLHF.

Remarks on this clone: An end of the junction differs from the germline gene, which may be a read error. Other nucleotide sequences from this sample produce the same CDR3. The V gene is TRBV12-3 or TRBV12-4, the J gene TRBJ2-2; no clear D. This CDR3 region has 12 residues. The CDR3 loop is CASRLSPRELFF. As DNA, the CDR3 is TGCGCCAGCAGGCTCTCTCCTCGGGAGCTGTTTTTT.

The CDR3 bases are TGTGCCAGCAGTGAAGCCCTGGACAGGGAAGATAATCAGCCCCAGCATTTT. Translating it yields CASSEALDREDNQPQHF. The chain carries TRBV2 and TRBJ1-5; 8 bases match TRBD1. This CDR3 has 17 residues. The germline V gene has CDR1 SNHLY and CDR2 FYNNEI. J gave up 4 bases and V 0 bases, and 8 bases lay outside the gene matches.

This clone was recorded only once. J is TRBJ1-6 and V is TRBV9; no clear D. V lost 7 bases and J lost 6, with 14 bases in between. Per germline, CDR1 SGDLS and CDR2 YYNGEE. The CDR3 is 14 amino acids. The CDR3 nucleotides read TGTGCCAGCGGCGGCCCGACCCGTAATTCACCCCTCCACTTT. This gives the protein CASGGPTRNSPLHF.

J is TRBJ1-1 and V is TRBV7-9, with a tentative D call TRBD1 (6 bases). V was cut by 4 bases and J by 0 bases, with 12 bases left in between. The CDR3 is 15 amino acids. Germline V gives CDR1 SEHNR, CDR2 FQNEAQ (reference sequence). CDR3 loop: CASSSARGLNTEAFF. CDR3 DNA: TGTGCCAGCAGCTCTGCCAGGGGCCTGAACACTGAAGCTTTCTTT.

The genes are TRBV9 and TRBJ1-1; no firm D call. Germline V lookup: CDR1 SGDLS, CDR2 YYNGEE. The length of the CDR3 is 16 residues. V gave up 6 bases and J gave up 4 bases, with 22 bases separating them. CDR3 sequence reads: CASTSNFGLRATEAFF. CDR3 bases: TGTGCCAGCACTTCGAATTTTGGACTTAGGGCCACTGAAGCTTTCTTT.

CDR3 region: CASSLEGGTNYGYTF. DNA for the CDR3: TGTGCCAGCAGCTTAGAAGGCGGGACAAACTATGGCTACACCTTC. The chain joins TRBV11-2 to TRBJ1-2; D possibly corresponds to TRBD1 (6 bases). Per the germline V gene, CDR1 is SGHAT and CDR2 is FQNNGV. CDR3 length: 15 residues. V was trimmed by 0 bases and J by 2 bases, leaving 10 bases between them.

The rearrangement joins TRBV6-4 to TRBJ2-3; unclear D gene. The CDR3 sequence is 11 residues long. The V gene's germline CDR1 is MRHNA and CDR2 SNTAGT. The V gene lost 3 bases and the J gene lost 6 bases, with 4 bases spanning the gap. CDR3 coding DNA: TGTGCCAGCAGTGAATGGGATACGCAGTATTTT. It translates to CASSEWDTQYF.

The chain couples TRBV3-1 (or the pseudogene TRBV3-2) to TRBJ1-5, with TRBD1 identical over 10 bases. J lost 4 bases, V lost 4 bases, and 4 bases had no gene match. The CDR3 sequence is 15 residues long. The germline V gene has CDR1 LGHDT and CDR2 YNNKEL (reference sequence). Here the CDR3 DNA reads TGTGCCAGCAGCCCAGGACAGGGGGTAAATCAGCCCCAGCATTTT. Protein: CASSPGQGVNQPQHF.

The J gene is TRBJ2-7, the V gene TRBV7-8; D is unresolved. Germline V CDR1 and CDR2: SGHVS, FQNEAQ. The CDR3 covers 14 residues. V was shortened by 5 bases and J by 3 bases, with 14 bases between the two germline ends. The CDR3 region has the DNA TGTGCCAGCAGCGCCCTGGGCGTGGTCTACGAGCAGTACGTC. The encoded protein is CASSALGVVYEQYV.

This clone was counted only a few times. J is TRBJ1-2 and V is TRBV7-8, with unresolved D. CDR1 is SGHVS and CDR2 is FQNEAQ in the germline V gene. Between the trimmed V and J ends, which lost 1 base and 4 bases, there was a span of 4 bases. The CDR3 runs 12 residues. CDR3 sequence (DNA): TGTGCCAGCAGCTTAGACCTCTATGGCTACACCTTC. Its protein is CASSLDLYGYTF.